This entry concerns a single T cell receptor (beta chain). The data are from a study of identical twins. V dropped 6 bases and J dropped 6; count of bases not matched to a gene: 10. This CDR3 has 16 amino acids. Using its own MiXCR run on the 5' RACE reads, TCRdb lists one record per CDR3 protein. Among 500,000 or so distinct CDR3 sequences listed, 20% to 25% were seen once. The data were also submitted as part of a second study, on T cells expressing NK-cell markers.

V and J are TRBV12-3 or TRBV12-4 and TRBJ2-2; 10 bases are shared with TRBD2. This TCR came from a woman aged 18-29 years in good health. Sequencing used CD4+ T cells sorted from blood. CDR3 sequence: CASSRGGTSDSGELFF. CDR3 nucleotide sequence: TGTGCCAGCAGCCGGGGGGGGACTAGCGATTCCGGGGAGCTGTTTTTT.